The clone carrying this TCR beta chain was counted ten times or more. As yet, its antigen is unknown. This sample was included in a study of blood T cells in healthy people across ages. The junction had 6 bases not matched to a gene; V was cut back by 5 bases and J by 5 bases. The CDR3 sequence is 15 residues long. Germline CDR1 is SGHTA and CDR2 is FQGNSA. For the second PCR, which ran for roughly 7 to 11 cycles, a sample-barcoded 5' primer and a J-beta primer mix were used. Each CDR3 protein is one row after TCRdb ran MiXCR on the 5' RACE reads. The top ten clones hold roughly 9.4% of a sample with about 540,000 distinct CDR3 sequences, 24% of them seen once. Whole-study results and caveats: Among long-lived donors, naive CD4+ cells were more numerous and diversity higher than in aged donors.

This sample also appeared in a second study, on T cells of mothers and their children. Per that paper: The effect of thymic selection on TCR recombination output is similar between related and unrelated pairs.

Sequences were obtained from blood. The sequence derives from a boy aged 5-17 years in good health. The rearrangement joins TRBV7-2 to TRBJ2-1, with 10 bases aligning to TRBD2. CDR3 in amino acids: CASSPTSGVNNEQFF. The CDR3 DNA reads TGTGCCAGCAGCCCCACTAGCGGGGTCAACAATGAGCAGTTCTTC.